This T cell receptor beta chain was sequenced for a study of cytomegalovirus exposure and HLA in healthy donors (dated by TCRdb to 2017 to 2019). About the investigation overall: An earlier analysis of about 530 of the donors reported over 250 Gb of sequence data and 90 million to 120 million unique TCR beta sequences obtained from about 170 million T cells. The genetic ancestry cluster associated with self-reported Caucasian donors included around four fifths of the roughly 380 genotyped donors. Besides the first cohort of around 700 subjects, a separate validation cohort made up of 120 or so different subjects was used. In an earlier analysis of roughly 580 of the donors, high-throughput TCR beta sequencing was used to judge whether each TCR beta V gene segment behaved as functional or pseudogenic. Among around 400 genotyped donors of the cohort, an average of approximately 200,000 unique TCR beta nucleotide sequences was sequenced per donor, of which 15% to 20% were non-productive. Every discovery cohort repertoire had been produced on one sequencing platform. Roughly five DR-DQ haplotypes were handled as single units for association and clustering because linkage in the cohort was strong. HLA typing covered class I and class II loci at four-digit resolution. To predict cytomegalovirus infection status, the study combined high-throughput TCR immunosequencing, statistical association of individual TCRs with disease status, and machine learning. In a later genetic analysis, genome-wide SNP genotypes for about 55% of the 666 donors were used, and that subset was treated as a discovery cohort. Donor age, sex, ethnicity and CMV serostatus were compiled together with the repertoire data. The later analysis used no new phenotypic data to find candidate immune exposures, relying instead on TCR beta sequences and their occurrence across donors. The aim of the study was to test whether cataloging public T cell receptors could identify signatures of past pathogen exposure. To study patterns of TCR occurrence, a later analysis re-analyzed previously published TCR beta repertoires from hundreds of donors and added high-resolution HLA genotyping. An early release covering over 500 HLA-typed donors comprised 250 to 350 gigabases of sequencing data and approximately 85 million unique TCR sequences. The study used immunosequencing to profile the T cell repertoires of several hundred subjects and linked those repertoires to cytomegalovirus serostatus. The number of donors typed differed by locus, with roughly 629-640 for A, B, C, DRB1 and DQB1, roughly 520 for DQA1, 600 to 610 for DPA1, and around 430 for DPB1.

CDR1 and CDR2 were assigned from the germline V gene as MNHEY and SVGAGI. Cut back by 0 bases and 6 bases, the V and J ends lie 10 bases apart. Measured from the cysteine to the phenylalanine, the CDR3 is 14 residues long. The kept DNA is CDR3 alone, 42 bases in frame from the first base. A remark on this clone: There is no known antigen for this receptor. Per-nucleotide qualities are absent, and no much larger clonotype sits a single base away.

The cohort was made up of 666 healthy bone marrow donors. Cohort members were all nominally healthy when sampled, although unrecorded immune exposures were likely present. The donor tested CMV seronegative and was one of the 352 seronegative cohort members. Each donor provided a peripheral blood sample, and peripheral blood mononuclear cells were used for TCR beta sequencing. The Qiagen DNeasy Blood Extraction Kit was used to extract genomic DNA from the blood cell samples. The full study reports these points: The earlier analysis of 450 to 700 of the donors excluded around 17 rarely observed V segments, including chromosome 9 orphons, because counts were too low. Some IMGT-functional V segments, including TRBV6-2 and TRBV6-3, could not be told apart with the 87-base-pair reads, so those segments were excluded. A further reported finding was that TCR beta sequences accurately predicted the HLA-A and HLA-B alleles for most subjects in the first cohort. Roughly uniform sequencing depth across donors was assumed in presence/absence analyses, although this assumption may not hold. The sequencing pipeline was judged likely to have produced a cluster of highly shared sequence variants as a technical artifact. The study listed 150 to 200 TCR beta chains as associated with cytomegalovirus. A later analysis found that TCR association rates varied across HLA loci, with DRB1 alleles showing the most associated TCRs and HLA-C alleles the fewest. A later genetic analysis reported fewer N-insertions in productive TCRs among donors in an Asian-associated ancestry cluster than the roughly 700-donor mean. Broadly in line with IMGT annotations, most TCR beta V segments showed up in productive rearrangements about 87% or about 30% of the time in an earlier analysis of a few hundred of the donors. According to a later analysis, most CMV-associated TCR beta chains appeared to be HLA-restricted, and the HLA associations seemed to be driven largely by CMV exposure. For the cohort, immune exposure information was limited to CMV serostatus. In a later analysis, several top co-occurrence clusters were reported to appear linked to parvovirus B19, influenza, CMV and Epstein-Barr virus. When HLA alleles, especially DR and DQ, strongly co-occurred, TCR associations were difficult to assign to individual alleles. In a later analysis, 15,000 to 20,000 TCR beta sequences were associated with specific HLA alleles at a false discovery rate of 0.05. V-gene and J-gene trimming of TCR beta chains was associated with a missense DCLRE1C variant in a later genetic analysis, and the association was replicated in an independent cohort. Compared with equally common non-associated chains, HLA-associated TCR beta chains in a later analysis were more clonally expanded and had lower generation probabilities. This cohort had only TCR beta chains sequenced, and the lack of alpha or paired-chain data limited which features could be detected. It was suggested by the authors that the approach could potentially be generalized to other disease states and immunological phenotypes. In vitro tests confirmed that a few of the cytomegalovirus-associated TCR beta chains recognize cytomegalovirus antigens. The classifier was reported to diagnose cytomegalovirus status with high specificity and sensitivity in both the original cohort and the validation cohort. Because some donors lacked HLA typing at each locus, the association tests relied only on the typed subset. Linkage disequilibrium might explain the correlated functional status among segregating V segments, but an unknown experimental factor could not be excluded. Most TCR sequences were observed very rarely across donors, whereas some public TCRs were present in many individuals.

Library prep was done by the immunoSEQ multiplex PCR assay. The multiplex PCR relied on a mix of 60 forward primers for TCR Vbeta segments and 13 reverse primers for TCR Jbeta segments. The CDR3 region of rearranged TCR beta genes was amplified from genomic DNA by a multiplex PCR assay. The Illumina HiSeq System was used to sequence the amplified TCR beta libraries as 87-base-pair reads. The source study handled its data this way. A later analysis counted some 80 million unique TCR beta chains across the 550 to 800 repertoires, and some 11 million of these chains were shared by at least two donors. Raw reads were error-corrected and collapsed into unique sequences with a nearest-neighbor algorithm that merged closely related sequences to remove PCR and sequencing errors. V, D and J gene segments were assigned by aligning CDR3 sequences to IMGT reference sequences. For a sequence to be retained, a match of at least six nucleotides was required to both a V gene segment and a J gene segment. Rearrangements were classified as productive when the CDR3 lacked stop codons and remained in frame with V and J, and all other rearrangements were classified as non-productive. Following IMGT convention, CDR3 was defined as the stretch from the second conserved V-encoded cysteine to the conserved J-encoded phenylalanine. The earlier analysis of about 590 of the donors excluded sequences that lacked an unambiguous match to a single V gene segment. In an earlier analysis of approximately 550 of the donors, V segments were called functional above 56.7% productive rearrangements and were called segregating when the between-donor standard deviation exceeded 5%. To diagnose cytomegalovirus status from the catalog of TCR beta chain sequences, a statistical classification framework was built. In a later analysis, V and J genes were assigned by comparing TCR nucleotide sequences against IMGT/GENE-DB human TR gene sequences. A later analysis assigned CDR3 sequences and most-parsimonious VDJ recombination scenarios with the TCRdist pipeline. In a later analysis, each TCR beta chain was defined by its CDR3 amino acid sequence together with its V-gene family, and reads without a unique V-gene family were excluded. As a way to deal with suspected cross-contamination and a sequencing artifact, a later analysis dropped over 550 nucleotide sequences that were highly shared and had low generation probability. In a later analysis, a clonal expansion index for each public chain was calculated from normalized within-repertoire ranks of inferred template counts. Generation probabilities in a later analysis came from a VDJ recombination model fitted to out-of-frame rearrangements, and those results were checked against IGoR. In a later analysis, TCR-TCR, TCR-HLA and TCR-CMV co-occurrence was scored with hypergeometric tests, and a repertoire-size bias correction was applied to TCR pairs. To estimate false discovery rates, a later analysis permuted the HLA or CMV assignments 20 times. In a later analysis, co-occurring TCRs were grouped using DBSCAN, with TCRdist sequence similarity added in when clustering inside HLA-allele-positive subsets. Co-occurrence clustering excluded repertoires with fewer than 30,000 or more than 120,000 public chains, plus five with anomalous nucleotide sharing. What TCRdb holds here is the immuneACCESS table cut down to in-frame rearrangements. Part of the clones is not present; checked against another copy, under half of the missing clones reflect an unresolved V gene, and the others are unexplained. For V, J and clone size, that table is used; D and trimming come from the DNA. The sample has some 200,000 clones on record, 81% of them singletons. 2% to 2.5% of the sample is in the top ten clones.

Material: PBMCs. This TCR was sampled from a woman in her 30s in good health and CMV-seronegative. The rearranged chain carries TRBV6-5 and TRBJ2-3; TRBD1 is a weak D gene call, 5 bases matching. For the CDR3, the sequence is CASSYSGRDDTQYF. The DNA sequence reads TGTGCCAGCAGTTACTCGGGCAGGGATGATACGCAGTATTTT.